Shown below are 16 T cell receptor beta chains from a single sample sequenced in a study of Tregs in tolerant kidney transplant recipients. Sequenced by immunoSEQ multiplex PCR; TCRdb stores in-frame clones only, minus some. The top ten clones hold under 2.5% of a sample with about 61,000 clones, 80% to 90% of them seen once. Sequencing was performed on Tregs from blood, taken before the transplant. The receptors shown here come from a human donor who received a combined kidney and bone marrow transplant.

The rearrangement uses TRBV18 and TRBJ1-5; the D is unclear. Germline V gene data show CDR1 as KGHSH and CDR2 as LQKENI. The CDR3 runs to 12 residues. V lost 4 bases to trimming and J lost 3 bases, with 4 bases between them. DNA for the CDR3: TGTGCCAGCTCACTGCCCAATCAGCCCCAGCATTTT. Protein: CASSLPNQPQHF. Based on the CDR3 plus reference TRBV18 and TRBJ1-5, the full variable domain is NAGVMQNPRHLVRRRGQEARLRCSPMKGHSHVYWYRQLPEEGLKFMVYLQKENIIDESGMPKERFSAEFPKEGPSILRIQQVVRGDSAAYFCASSLPNQPQHFGDGTRLSIL.

The gene calls are TRBV7-9 and TRBJ1-1; a possible D gene is TRBD1 (5 bases). Per germline, CDR1 SEHNR and CDR2 FQNEAQ (reference sequence). V shed 1 base and J shed 12 bases, with 15 bases lying between them. The CDR3 loop spans 13 amino acids. CDR3 region: CASSLGFGTQPFF. CDR3 coding DNA: TGTGCCAGCAGCTTAGGGTTTGGGACTCAACCTTTCTTT.

The chain couples TRBV28 to TRBJ2-5, with 7 bases lining up with TRBD2. The V gene's germline CDR1 is MDHEN and CDR2 SYDVKM. V was clipped by 8 bases and J by 6 bases; unmatched bases: 6. The CDR3 contains 12 residues. The CDR3: CASGDGGKTQYF. The CDR3 DNA reads as TGTGCCAGCGGCGACGGGGGGAAGACCCAGTACTTC.

Only one count was recorded for this clone. The chain is built from TRBV5-1 and TRBJ2-5; 12 bases agree with TRBD2. The J segment lost 5 bases and the V segment lost 1 base, leaving 6 bases of the junction unmatched. This CDR3 is 16 amino acids long. The V gene's germline CDR1 is SGHRS and CDR2 YFSETQ. CDR3 in amino acids: CASSLRTSGTGETQYF. In DNA, the CDR3 is TGCGCCAGCAGCTTGAGGACTAGCGGGACTGGGGAGACCCAGTACTTC.

The rearrangement links TRBV4-3 to TRBJ1-1, with D possibly matching TRBD1 (5 bases). The germline V and J ends were trimmed by 0 bases and 4 bases, with 9 bases remaining between them. The CDR3 totals 14 residues. CDR1 LGHNA and CDR2 YSLEER come from the germline V gene. The CDR3 spells CASSQEARGTEAFF. As DNA, the CDR3 is TGCGCCAGCAGCCAAGAAGCGAGGGGCACTGAAGCTTTCTTT.

The rearrangement uses TRBV5-1 and TRBJ1-1; tentatively, D is TRBD1 (5 bases). Trimming pared 2 bases from V and 1 base from J, leaving 15 bases between. CDR3 length equals 16 residues. Per the germline V gene, CDR1 is SGHRS and CDR2 is YFSETQ. DNA for the CDR3: TGCGCCAGCAGCTTCGCCGGGGCCGGCAGGAACACTGAAGCTTTCTTT. Translated: CASSFAGAGRNTEAFF.

The J gene is TRBJ2-7, the V gene TRBV7-2; 7 bases line up with TRBD2. The junction had 9 bases not matched to a gene; V was cut back by 1 base and J by 6 bases. Germline V gene lookup returns CDR1 SGHTA and CDR2 FQGNSA. The CDR3 loop spans 15 amino acids. CDR3 protein: CASSLGPGGHLEQYF. The CDR3 DNA sequence: TGTGCCAGCAGCTTAGGGCCGGGAGGTCACCTCGAGCAGTACTTC.

This rearrangement joins TRBV10-1 to TRBJ2-7; D not certain. Trimming stripped 4 bases from V and 7 bases from J, with 14 bases between. The CDR3 runs 13 residues. Germline V gives CDR1 WNHNN, CDR2 SYGVQD (reference sequence). The CDR3 coding sequence is TGCGCCAGCAGTGTAGGGCAGGCCAGGGAGCAGTACTTC. Translation: CASSVGQAREQYF.

This clone was seen a few times. The rearrangement uses TRBV7-8 and TRBJ1-5, with a tentative D call TRBD1 (5 bases). This CDR3 spans 15 amino acids. Trimming took 9 bases from V and 4 from J, leaving 19 bases between them. The germline V gene has CDR1 SGHVS and CDR2 FQNEAQ. As DNA, the CDR3 is TGTGCCAGTTTAAAGACAGAGGCCCGAAATCAGCCCCAGCATTTT. Encoded protein: CASLKTEARNQPQHF.

The chain joins TRBV5-1 to TRBJ2-7; 12 bases are shared with TRBD2. V shed 0 bases and J 7 bases; nucleotides not matched to a gene: 8. The CDR3 is 16 residues long. Per the germline V gene, CDR1 is SGHRS and CDR2 is YFSETQ. This chain's CDR3 is CASSLATSGGPGEQYF. CDR3 sequence (DNA): TGCGCCAGCAGCTTGGCAACTAGCGGGGGGCCGGGTGAGCAGTACTTC.

The gene calls are TRBV27 and TRBJ2-4, with D uncertain. V was clipped by 2 bases and J by 0 bases, with 8 bases between them. Germline V gene sequence: CDR1 MNHEY, CDR2 SMNVEV (reference sequence). There are 15 residues in the CDR3. In DNA, the CDR3 is TGTGCCAGCAGTTTACCCATGGCAGCCAAAAACATTCAGTACTTC. Translating gives CASSLPMAAKNIQYF.

The CDR3 loop reads CSVVGQGNYEQYF. The CDR3 DNA reads as TGCAGCGTTGTGGGACAGGGGAACTACGAGCAGTACTTC. The rearrangement links TRBV29-1 to TRBJ2-7, with TRBD1 matching over 10 bases. V was pared by 4 bases and J by 3 bases, with 3 bases of the junction left unmatched. Germline V gene sequence: CDR1 SQVTM, CDR2 ANQGSEA. There are 13 residues in the CDR3.

The chain joins TRBV7-2 to TRBJ2-7; D gene unclear. Per germline, CDR1 SGHTA and CDR2 FQGNSA. The CDR3 is 15 amino acids. Trimming stripped 5 bases from V and 4 bases from J, with 18 bases between. CDR3 nucleotides: TGTGCCAGCAGCCTCGGACCGATCCCCCTTTACGAGCAGTACTTC. Translating it yields CASSLGPIPLYEQYF.

The genes are TRBV6-1 and TRBJ1-5; 8 nucleotides line up with TRBD1. Losses at the gene ends were 6 bases for V and 4 bases for J; bases not matched to a gene: 8. The CDR3 length is 15 residues. Germline CDR1 and CDR2: MNHNS and SASEGT. The CDR3 nucleotides are TGTGCCAGCAGGACCGCAGGGGGCCGAAATCAGCCCCAGCATTTT. Encoded protein: CASRTAGGRNQPQHF.

This rearrangement joins TRBV5-1 to TRBJ2-7; D is possibly TRBD1 (6 bases). The J call may not be correct, given that the DNA end is closer to TRBJ2-5. Germline CDR1 is SGHRS and CDR2 is YFSETQ. The CDR3 extends over 17 amino acids. The chain's CDR3 is CASSLARKGVHQETQYF. CDR3 sequence (DNA): TGCGCCAGCAGCTTGGCCCGGAAGGGGGTCCACCAAGAGACCCAGTACTTC.

This clone has only a few counts. This rearrangement joins TRBV6-1 to TRBJ1-5; D gene ambiguous. This CDR3 spans 14 amino acids. CDR1 is MNHNS, CDR2 SASEGT, per germline. V was shortened by 2 bases and J by 2 bases, with 7 bases between the two germline ends. CDR3 protein: CASSESVGNQPQHF. DNA of the CDR3: TGTGCCAGCAGTGAAAGCGTGGGCAATCAGCCCCAGCATTTT.